This passage covers 3 T cell receptor beta chains from one sample sequenced in a study of long-term antiretroviral therapy in people with HIV. This was the immunoSEQ v3.0 assay at survey level. Only in-frame clones appear in the TCRdb table, and some are missing; sequencing was by immunoSEQ multiplex PCR. Among under 20,000 clones listed, 80% were seen once. This material consisted of unsorted PBMCs, taken 0.2 years after starting antiretroviral therapy. These receptors all come from a woman between 40 and 55 years old with HIV.

This clone was counted between two and nine times. This sequence joins TRBV10-3 and TRBJ2-7; the match to TRBD1 covers 7 bases. Looked up from germline, CDR1 is ENHRY and CDR2 is SYGVKD. This CDR3 has 16 amino acids. Losses at the gene ends were 0 bases for V and 2 bases for J; bases not matched to a gene: 7. The CDR3 DNA sequence: TGTGCCATCAGTGAGTCGTGGCAGGGGGAACCCTACGAGCAGTACTTC. Translated: CAISESWQGEPYEQYF.

The V call is TRBV30, the J call TRBJ1-2, with D unresolved. The CDR3 consists of 14 residues. Trimming pared 1 base from V and 4 bases from J, leaving 13 bases between. Germline V gives CDR1 GTSNPN, CDR2 SVGIG (reference sequence). The CDR3 DNA is TGTGCCTGGAGTGGACCCGCGGCCTCCTATGGCTACACCTTC. Its translation: CAWSGPAASYGYTF.

The rearrangement uses TRBV7-2 and TRBJ2-7; TRBD2 agrees at 14 bases. The CDR3 contains 17 residues. The germline V gene has CDR1 SGHTA and CDR2 FQGNSA. The ends lost 5 bases at V and 6 bases at J; junction bases unmatched: 12. The CDR3 protein is CASSATGTSGSSPEQYF. The CDR3 nucleotides read TGTGCCAGCAGCGCCACCGGGACTAGCGGGAGTTCGCCCGAGCAGTACTTC. Filled out from reference TRBV7-2 and TRBJ2-7, the complete variable domain reads GAGVSQSPSNKVTEKGKDVELRCDPISGHTALYWYRQSLGQGLEFLIYFQGNSAPDKSGLPSDRFSAERTGGSVSTLTIQRTQQEDSAVYLCASSATGTSGSSPEQYFGPGTRLTVT.